What follows is one T cell receptor beta chain and its context. Its antigen is unknown. This entry comes from a study of cytomegalovirus exposure and HLA in healthy donors (dated by TCRdb to about 2017). For the study in its entirety: In an earlier analysis of roughly 500 of the donors, about 270 Gb of sequence data and some 120 million unique TCR beta sequences from 150 million to 200 million T cells were reported. Approximately 300 gigabases of sequencing data and approximately 92 million unique TCR sequences made up an early release that covered approximately 700 HLA-typed donors. The genetic ancestry cluster associated with self-reported Caucasian donors included around 76% of the roughly 400 genotyped donors. The study aimed to test whether signatures of past pathogen exposure could be identified by cataloging public T cell receptors. Using immunosequencing, the study profiled T cell repertoires from 500 to 800 subjects and related those repertoires to cytomegalovirus serostatus. Besides the first cohort of 500 to 700 subjects, a separate validation cohort made up of over 95 different subjects was used. To predict cytomegalovirus infection status, the study brought together high-throughput TCR immunosequencing, statistical association of individual TCRs with disease status, and machine learning. In a later analysis, previously published TCR beta repertoires from 550 to 700 donors were re-analyzed and high-resolution HLA genotyping was added so that TCR occurrence patterns could be studied. The later analysis used no new phenotypic data to find candidate immune exposures, relying instead on TCR beta sequences and their occurrence across donors. In an earlier analysis of 500 to 650 of the donors, high-throughput TCR beta sequencing was used to judge whether each TCR beta V gene segment behaved as functional or pseudogenic. Donor age, sex, ethnicity and CMV serostatus were collected together with the repertoire data. A later genetic analysis used genome-wide SNP genotypes for about 65% of the 666 donors, treating that subset as a discovery cohort. All discovery cohort repertoires had been generated using a single sequencing platform. HLA typing covered class I and class II loci at four-digit resolution. The number of typed donors differed by locus: about 629-630 for A, B, C, DRB1 and DQB1; 500 to 550 for DQA1; some 610 for DPA1; and some 450 for DPB1. Roughly 5 DR-DQ haplotypes were handled as single units for association and clustering, since linkage in the cohort was strong. Among 300 to 500 genotyped donors of the cohort, an average of approximately 240,000 unique TCR beta nucleotide sequences was sequenced per donor, of which about 18% were non-productive. What the authors observed across the whole study: In this cohort, only TCR beta chains were sequenced, and detectable features were limited by the absence of alpha or paired-chain data. A later analysis reported that several top co-occurrence clusters appeared linked to parvovirus B19, influenza, CMV and Epstein-Barr virus. A cluster of highly shared sequence variants was judged likely to be a technical artifact of the sequencing pipeline. In a later analysis, HLA-associated TCR beta chains were found to be more clonally expanded and to have lower generation probabilities than equally common non-associated chains. Strong co-occurrence of HLA alleles, especially DR and DQ, made assigning TCR associations to individual alleles difficult. The study listed 164 TCR beta chains as associated with cytomegalovirus. Because HLA typing was unavailable for some donors at each locus, only the typed subset was used in association tests. In an earlier analysis of a few hundred of the donors, most TCR beta V segments were observed in productive rearrangements about 90% or about 30% of the time, broadly matching IMGT annotations. According to a later analysis, TCR association rates differed among HLA loci, with DRB1 alleles showing the most associated TCRs and HLA-C alleles showing the fewest. A later analysis found that most CMV-associated TCR beta chains appeared HLA-restricted, with HLA associations seemingly driven largely by CMV exposure. In both the original and validation cohorts, the classifier was reported to diagnose cytomegalovirus status with high specificity and sensitivity. Some IMGT-functional V segments, including TRBV6-2 and TRBV6-3, could not be told apart with the 87-base-pair reads, so those segments were excluded. At a false discovery rate of 0.05, a later analysis linked 16,000 or so TCR beta sequences to specific HLA alleles. A few of the identified cytomegalovirus-associated TCR beta chains were confirmed in vitro to be specific for cytomegalovirus antigens. A further reported finding was that TCR beta sequences accurately predicted the HLA-A and HLA-B alleles for most subjects in the first cohort. V-gene and J-gene trimming of TCR beta chains was associated with a missense DCLRE1C variant in a later genetic analysis, and the association was replicated in an independent cohort. Because counts were too low, roughly 18 rarely observed V segments, including chromosome 9 orphons, were left out of the earlier analysis of over 550 of the donors. The authors suggested that the approach could potentially be generalized to other disease states and immunological phenotypes. Correlated functional status among segregating V segments might reflect linkage disequilibrium, but an unknown experimental factor could not be ruled out. Presence/absence analyses assumed roughly uniform sequencing depth across donors, an assumption that may not hold. Immune exposure information for the cohort was limited to CMV serostatus. In a later genetic analysis, fewer N-insertions in productive TCRs were reported among donors in an Asian-associated ancestry cluster than the roughly 670-donor mean. Most TCR sequences were observed very rarely across donors, whereas some public TCRs were present in many individuals.

Libraries were built with the immunoSEQ multiplex PCR assay. A mixture of 60 forward primers for TCR Vbeta segments and 13 reverse primers for TCR Jbeta segments was used in the multiplex PCR. A multiplex PCR assay on genomic DNA amplified the CDR3 region of rearranged TCR beta genes. On the Illumina HiSeq System, the amplified TCR beta libraries were sequenced as 87-base-pair reads. As for how the authors treated the data: In a later analysis, around 80 million unique TCR beta chains were counted across the 666 repertoires, and some 10 million of these chains were shared by at least two donors. A nearest-neighbor algorithm error-corrected the raw reads and collapsed the reads into unique sequences, merging closely related sequences to remove PCR and sequencing errors. V, D and J gene segments were assigned by aligning CDR3 sequences to IMGT reference sequences. For a sequence to be retained, at least a six-nucleotide match to both a V gene segment and a J gene segment was required. Rearrangements were classified as productive when the CDR3 lacked stop codons and remained in frame with V and J, and all other rearrangements were classified as non-productive. Following IMGT convention, CDR3 was defined as the stretch from the second conserved V-encoded cysteine to the conserved J-encoded phenylalanine. In an earlier analysis of around 540 of the donors, sequences lacking an unambiguous match to a single V gene segment were excluded. In an earlier analysis of 587 of the donors, V segments were called functional above 56.7% productive rearrangements and were called segregating when the between-donor standard deviation exceeded 5%. To diagnose cytomegalovirus status from the catalog of TCR beta chain sequences, a statistical classification framework was built. In a later analysis, V and J genes were assigned by comparing TCR nucleotide sequences against IMGT/GENE-DB human TR gene sequences. In a later analysis, CDR3 sequences and most-parsimonious VDJ recombination scenarios were assigned using the TCRdist pipeline. In a later analysis, each TCR beta chain was defined by its CDR3 amino acid sequence together with its V-gene family, and reads lacking a unique V-gene family were excluded. To address suspected cross-contamination and a sequencing artifact, a later analysis removed 450 to 700 highly shared, low-generation-probability nucleotide sequences. For each public chain, a later analysis derived a clonal expansion index from normalized ranks of inferred template counts within each repertoire. In a later analysis, generation probabilities were computed using a VDJ recombination model fitted to out-of-frame rearrangements, and the results were checked against IGoR. In a later analysis, TCR-TCR, TCR-HLA and TCR-CMV co-occurrence was scored with hypergeometric tests, and a repertoire-size bias correction was applied to TCR pairs. False discovery rates were estimated in a later analysis by permuting HLA or CMV assignments 20 times. In a later analysis, co-occurring TCRs were grouped using DBSCAN, and TCRdist sequence similarity was added for clustering within HLA-allele-positive subsets. Co-occurrence clustering excluded repertoires with fewer than 30,000 or more than 120,000 public chains, plus five with anomalous nucleotide sharing. TCRdb provides this immuneACCESS table in a form limited to in-frame rearrangements. Some clones are lacking; in checked studies, under half of them reflect an unresolved V gene, and why the rest are absent is not known. V, J and clone size reflect that table, while D and trimming were determined from the DNA. The sample table includes 100,000 or so clones. 0.55% to 0.6% of the sample goes to the ten largest clones.

Relative to germline, V is missing 3 bases and J is missing 7 bases, with 4 bases of the junction outside any gene match. Per the germline V gene (reference sequence), MNHNY is the CDR1 and SVGAGI is the CDR2. The CDR3 goes from the cysteine to the phenylalanine over 15 residues. CDR3 DNA only is kept here, 45 bases in frame from base 1. The cohort was made up of 650 to 700 healthy bone marrow donors. At the time of sampling, every cohort member was nominally healthy, though immune exposures that went unrecorded were likely present. The donor tested CMV seronegative and was one of the 352 seronegative cohort members. Each donor provided a peripheral blood sample, and peripheral blood mononuclear cells were used for TCR beta sequencing. The Qiagen DNeasy Blood Extraction Kit was used to extract genomic DNA from the blood cell samples.

The sequence was obtained from a man between 45 and 60 years old in good health and CMV-seronegative. Material for sequencing was PBMCs. The V and J genes are TRBV6-6 and TRBJ2-1, with TRBD2 identical over 12 junction bases. The CDR3 corresponds to CASSYTSGRWNEQFF. The nucleotide sequence is given as TGTGCCAGCAGTTATACTAGCGGGAGGTGGAATGAGCAGTTCTTC.